This T cell receptor (beta chain) was captured in a study of blood T cells in healthy people across ages. The V gene's germline CDR1 is SGHRS and CDR2 YFSETQ. CDR3 length equals 15 residues. V shed 0 bases and J 7 bases; nucleotides not matched to a gene: 4. Staff drew approximately 9.1 milliliters of peripheral blood from each donor. Combining a sample-barcoded 5' primer with a J-beta primer mix, a second PCR ran for roughly 7 to 12 cycles. TCRdb re-called the 5' RACE reads through MiXCR, storing one row per CDR3 protein. Among roughly 1.5 million distinct CDR3 sequences listed, approximately 42% were seen once.

V and J are TRBV5-1 and TRBJ2-1; 10 nucleotides align to TRBD1. The sequence was collected from a woman aged 18-30 years in good health. The sequenced material came from blood. CDR3 loop: CASSLEGQGVNEQFF. The CDR3 DNA reads TGCGCCAGCAGCTTGGAAGGACAGGGGGTAAATGAGCAGTTCTTC.